Given below is one T cell receptor (beta chain) in context. Its target is unknown. These data belong to a study of cytomegalovirus exposure and HLA in healthy donors. Study-level findings and limits: In vitro work confirmed that three CMV-associated chains recognize CMV antigens. What was likely a sequencing artifact was a cluster of highly shared sequence variants. TCR beta sequences reportedly predicted most subjects' HLA-A and HLA-B alleles accurately. TRBV6-2, TRBV6-3 and some other V segments were excluded as indistinguishable.

Trimming pared 6 bases from V and 4 bases from J, leaving 5 bases between. CDR1 is SNHLY and CDR2 is FYNNEI in the germline V gene. This CDR3 comprises 11 residues. PCR employed 60 Vbeta and 13 Jbeta primers. Sequenced by immunoSEQ multiplex PCR; TCRdb stores in-frame clones only, minus some. The table counts around 130,000 clones; 1.5% to 2.5% lies in the top ten. The sample consisted of PBMCs. This TCR came from a woman aged 55-70 years in good health and CMV-seronegative. The V call is TRBV2, the J call TRBJ2-3; D gene uncertain. CDR3 coding DNA: TGTGCCAGCAGCTATTCAGATACGCAGTATTTT. This gives the protein CASSYSDTQYF.